This T cell receptor (beta chain) was identified during a study of cytomegalovirus exposure and HLA in healthy donors. PCR was performed using 60 Vbeta and 13 Jbeta primers. Generated by immunoSEQ multiplex PCR, the TCRdb table keeps only in-frame clones and is missing some. The table shows around 84,000 clones, with 65% to 85% occurring only once. The CDR3 contains 12 residues. From germline, CDR1 is SEHNR and CDR2 FQNEAQ (reference sequence). The V gene lost 7 bases and the J gene lost 8 bases, with 12 bases spanning the gap. Whole-study results and caveats: Follow-up analysis found HLA locus-dependent TCR association rates, highest for DRB1 and lowest for HLA-C. TCR beta V- and J-gene trimming was later associated with a missense DCLRE1C variant.

The table lists this clone with a few counts. Its antigen is still unknown. The specimen was PBMCs. The genes are TRBV7-9 and TRBJ1-3; D unresolved. This clonotype was obtained from a man aged 50 to 60 in good health and CMV-seronegative. The CDR3 is CASIPAGDTIYF. CDR3 DNA: TGTGCCAGCATACCAGCGGGAGACACCATATATTTT.